The rows below give T cell receptor beta chains drawn from one sample of a study of cytomegalovirus exposure and HLA in healthy donors. Sequencing used immunoSEQ multiplex PCR; TCRdb keeps in-frame clones, though not all of them. The table lists under 200,000 clones, around 79% of them singletons. Sequencing used PBMCs. The receptors stem from a woman aged 40 to 50 in good health and CMV-seropositive. Both conserved end residues are part of each CDR3. A D gene is named only where the DNA matches it firmly. A row's size may be missing; if present it is once, few, many or a size class.

v_gene	d_gene	abundance	len	j_gene	CDR3nt	CDR3aa
TRBV5-1	TRBD2	-	15	TRBJ2-1	TGCGCCAGCAGCCCAACTAGCGGTCCCTACAATGAGCAGTTCTTC	CASSPTSGPYNEQFF
TRBV19	-	-	15	TRBJ1-1	TGTGCCAGTAGTTTTCCAGGGGCGATGAACACTGAAGCTTTCTTT	CASSFPGAMNTEAFF
TRBV18	TRBD1	once	13	TRBJ1-2	TGTGCCAGCTCAGGACAGGGACTTTATGGCTACACCTTC	CASSGQGLYGYTF
TRBV10-3	-	-	15	TRBJ2-1	TGTGCCATCAGTGACCAGTCAGGGGGGCGAAATGAGCAGTTCTTC	CAISDQSGGRNEQFF
TRBV19	TRBD2	-	15	TRBJ2-1	TGTGCCAGTACCCCCCTTAGCGGGGGGGCCCATGAGCAGTTCTTC	CASTPLSGGAHEQFF
TRBV19	-	few	12	TRBJ2-5	TGTGCCAGTAAGAGTCGGTTGGAGACCCAGTACTTC	CASKSRLETQYF
TRBV19	-	once	13	TRBJ2-5	TGTGCCAGTAGCTCCACACGGGTAGAGACCCAGTACTTC	CASSSTRVETQYF
TRBV6-6	-	-	14	TRBJ1-5	TGTGCCAGCAGTTACTCGGGCTGGAATCAGCCCCAGCATTTT	CASSYSGWNQPQHF
TRBV10-1	TRBD2	-	18	TRBJ2-7	TGCGCCAGCAGTGGGGTCCTTCTAGCGGGAGGGCCTGATCACGAGCAGTACTTC	CASSGVLLAGGPDHEQYF
TRBV19	-	-	16	TRBJ1-1	TGTGCCAGTAGTGATCGGGGAGGGTACTCGAACACTGAAGCTTTCTTT	CASSDRGGYSNTEAFF
TRBV7-2	-	few	15	TRBJ2-3	TGTGCCAGCAGCTTAGGACCGGGGAGCACAGATACGCAGTATTTT	CASSLGPGSTDTQYF
TRBV27	-	-	15	TRBJ2-1	TGTGCCAGCAGCCACAACAGGGATCCGAACAATGAGCAGTTCTTC	CASSHNRDPNNEQFF
TRBV19	-	-	17	TRBJ2-4	TGTGCCAGTAGTCCCCACGGCGCCCTCGGGGCCAAAAACATTCAGTACTTC	CASSPHGALGAKNIQYF
TRBV11-2	TRBD1	-	15	TRBJ2-7	TGTGCCAGCAGCTCAATCCGGGACAGGGGAAACGAGCAGTACTTC	CASSSIRDRGNEQYF
TRBV6-6	TRBD1	many	13	TRBJ1-1	TGTGCCAGCAAGACAGGGGAGAGTGCTGAAGCTTTCTTT	CASKTGESAEAFF
TRBV19	-	-	12	TRBJ2-2	TGTGCCAGTAGTCCGTTTGTCGGGGAGCTGTTTTTT	CASSPFVGELFF
TRBV7-8	-	few	16	TRBJ1-1	TGTGCCAGCAGCCTCTCCAGGGCCCCAATCTGGGCTGAAGCTTTCTTT	CASSLSRAPIWAEAFF
TRBV18	-	-	13	TRBJ1-1	TGTGCCAGCTCACCGGGCAGGGACACTGAAGCTTTCTTT	CASSPGRDTEAFF
TRBV6-5	TRBD2	-	12	TRBJ2-5	TGTGCCAGCAGTCGGAGCGGGGGCCGTTGGAACTTC	CASSRSGGRWNF
TRBV7-8	-	-	15	TRBJ2-1	TGTGCCAGCAGCGCCCTTAGAACCTCCTACAATGAGCAGTTCTTC	CASSALRTSYNEQFF
TRBV7-2	TRBD2	-	13	TRBJ2-3	TGTGCCAGCAGCGGACTAGGGCCCGATACGCAGTATTTT	CASSGLGPDTQYF
TRBV18	-	-	13	TRBJ2-3	TGTGCCAACTCAGGGGGGGGCACAGATACGCAGTATTTT	CANSGGGTDTQYF
TRBV25-1	TRBD1	-	14	TRBJ1-2	TGTGCCAGCAGTGGAGGGACAGGGTGGAGTGGCTACACCTTC	CASSGGTGWSGYTF